The clone carrying this T cell receptor beta chain was observed a handful of times. The data were taken from a study of patients and donors after allogeneic stem cell transplantation. The germline V gene has CDR1 MNHEY and CDR2 SVGAGI. V lost 2 bases and J lost 4, with 12 bases in between. The length of the CDR3 is 15 residues. One entry per CDR3 protein results from TCRdb running MiXCR on the RT-PCR reads. The repertoire holds about 200,000 distinct CDR3 sequences, around 41% seen once, with around 35% in the top ten. The rearrangement uses TRBV6-5 and TRBJ1-3, with unresolved D. The receptor was derived from a human donor who was either an allogeneic HSCT recipient or a stem cell or donor lymphocyte infusion donor (not recorded which). It is not recorded whose cells these are; they may come from a transplant donor. The specimen sequenced was blood, either unsorted or a sorted T cell fraction (not recorded which). The CDR3 region has the DNA TGTGCCAGCAGTTACAGGCAGGCTCAGGGAAACACCATATATTTT. It codes for CASSYRQAQGNTIYF.